What follows is one T cell receptor beta chain and its context. Clones were read by immunoSEQ multiplex PCR, and TCRdb kept only the in-frame ones, dropping some. Of around 200,000 clones listed, more than 75% are singletons. This sample is drawn from a study of blood T cell repertoires in COVID-19. Study overall: Samples taken during acute and convalescent COVID-19 were collected in the United States, Italy and Spain. PBMCs, B-cell-depleted T cells, or T cells were the source of the cDNA or gDNA that made up the material.

V shed 2 bases and J shed 5 bases, with 10 bases lying between them. The CDR3 has 14 residues. Germline CDR1 reads KGHSH; CDR2 reads LQKENI. Input material: peripheral blood. The chain employs TRBV18 and TRBJ1-5; the D is unclear. The sequence was collected from a woman of 80 years or more with acute or convalescent COVID-19. CDR3 residues: CASSPGGQDQPQHF. CDR3 bases: TGTGCCAGCTCACCAGGCGGGCAGGATCAGCCCCAGCATTTT.